This T cell receptor (beta chain) was profiled in a study of post-analysis software for immune sequencing data. At the level of the study: Progressive-relapsing, secondary progressive and relapsing-remitting multiple sclerosis were among the disease courses included.

The CDR3 has 15 amino acids. The germline V and J ends were trimmed by 3 bases and 2 bases, with 13 bases remaining between them. Germline CDR1 and CDR2: MDHEN and SYDVKM. cDNA libraries for TCR beta contained unique molecular identifiers. TCRdb ran MiXCR on the PCR reads and lists one entry per CDR3 protein. Counted here are roughly 540,000 distinct CDR3 sequences, 34% occurring once; the ten biggest clones make up around 6.1%. A note on this clonotype: No antigen is known for it.

Study outcomes and limitations: TRBV5-6, TRBV5-1 and TRBV20-1 were among roughly 5 TRBV segments more frequent in patients than controls. The normalized Chao1 diversity of multiple sclerosis patients was significantly lower than that of controls.

This receptor was obtained from a girl aged 2-17 years with multiple sclerosis. Sequencing was performed on blood. The chain joins TRBV28 to TRBJ1-2; no clear D. The CDR3 sequence is CASSFRVSKNYGYTF. The CDR3 region has the DNA TGTGCCAGCAGTTTCAGAGTCAGCAAAAACTATGGCTACACCTTC.